What follows describes a single T cell receptor beta chain. What it binds is not known. TCR sequencing used cDNA made by reverse transcription of extracted RNA. Method: immunoSEQ multiplex PCR; TCRdb's copy keeps in-frame clones and lacks some. The data hold about 190,000 clones, with 64% observed a single time. This sample is drawn from a study of CD8+ T cells in alopecia areata. The sample's treatment: oral pan-JAK inhibitor, 5-10 mg twice daily. Samples from alopecia areata patients were lesional scalp punch biopsies and peripheral blood. Study-level results: Between patients, shared TCR sequences were less clear than in mice. This was possibly due in part to HLA diversity in the patient population. Clonality exceeded that of normal scalp in lesional scalp, most notably in alopecia totalis/universalis. Many expanded lesional clones stayed in scalp and blood while on tofacitinib.

Specimen: CD4+ T cells sorted from blood, collected at week 4, from a patient treated with tofacitinib. The origin of this receptor is a human donor with alopecia areata.

The CDR3 DNA reads as TGCGCCAGCAGTGATCCCGCCGGGGATACGCAGTATTTT. It specifies CASSDPAGDTQYF. The J gene is TRBJ2-3, the V gene TRBV10-2, with D unclear. The CDR3 spans 13 residues. Germline loops: CDR1 WSHSY, CDR2 SAAADI. Trimming cost V 3 bases and J 6 bases, with 10 bases left between them.